Listed below are T cell receptor beta chains from one sample, sequenced in a study of T cell responses to AZD1222 COVID-19 vaccine. The data were produced by immunoSEQ multiplex PCR, yet TCRdb's version contains in-frame clones alone and is incomplete. The sample consists of 100,000 to 150,000 clones, around nine tenths of them appearing once. The material sequenced was peripheral blood, taken on day 0 of AZD1222 vaccination. These receptors were collected from an adult in good health. Both conserved end residues are part of each CDR3. The D gene is left open where the match is weak. Only part of the rows carry a size: once, few, many, or a class if the clone is expanded.

V gene	D gene	J gene	clone size	CDR3 protein	CDR3 DNA
TRBV6-2/TRBV6-3	-	TRBJ1-4	-	CASSRGSGARSEKLFF	TGTGCCAGCAGCCGAGGAAGTGGGGCCCGGAGTGAAAAACTGTTTTTT
TRBV6-5	-	TRBJ1-4	-	CASSYSGNEKLFF	TGTGCCAGCAGTTACTCGGGTAATGAAAAACTGTTTTTT
TRBV12-3/TRBV12-4	-	TRBJ2-5	-	CASRISVGTQYF	TGTGCCAGCAGGATATCAGTGGGGACCCAGTACTTC
TRBV9	TRBD1	TRBJ2-5	-	CASSAGQGSWLQETQYF	TGTGCCAGCAGCGCCGGACAGGGGAGCTGGTTACAGGAGACCCAGTACTTC
TRBV29-1	-	TRBJ2-3	-	CSVVPTDPISHSTDTQYF	TGCAGCGTTGTACCCACGGACCCAATTAGTCATAGCACAGATACGCAGTATTTT
TRBV7-2	-	TRBJ2-7	few	CASSLRASREQYF	TGTGCCAGCAGCTTACGGGCGTCCCGCGAGCAGTACTTC
TRBV12-3/TRBV12-4	-	TRBJ1-5	-	CASSPTPDQPQHF	TGTGCCAGCAGTCCTACCCCTGATCAGCCCCAGCATTTT
TRBV18	-	TRBJ1-1	-	CASSPTNTEAFF	TGTGCCAGCTCACCGACCAACACTGAAGCTTTCTTT
TRBV27	-	TRBJ2-5	-	CASSLSRGFQETQYF	TGTGCCAGTTCTCTCTCTCGGGGGTTCCAAGAGACCCAGTACTTC
TRBV15	-	TRBJ2-2	-	CATSRDQGTGELFF	TGTGCCACCAGCAGAGATCAGGGAACCGGGGAGCTGTTTTTT
TRBV6-5	-	TRBJ2-7	-	CASREGGRYEQYF	TGTGCCAGCAGAGAGGGGGGACGGTACGAGCAGTACTTC
TRBV7-3	TRBD1	TRBJ1-2	-	CASSPNGQGLGGYTF	TGTGCCAGCAGCCCCAACGGACAGGGTTTAGGTGGCTACACCTTC
TRBV7-2	-	TRBJ1-4	-	CASSLGGGPNEKLFF	TGTGCCAGCAGCTTAGGCGGGGGGCCTAATGAAAAACTGTTTTTT
TRBV18	TRBD1	TRBJ1-1	-	CASSEGTGAAEAFF	TGTGCCAGCTCAGAGGGTACAGGGGCAGCTGAAGCTTTCTTT
TRBV7-6	-	TRBJ2-3	-	CASSLESPDTQYF	TGTGCCAGCAGCTTAGAATCACCAGATACGCAGTATTTT
TRBV14	TRBD1	TRBJ2-5	-	CASSQPLSVDRGRETQYF	TGTGCCAGCAGCCAACCTTTATCCGTGGACAGGGGGCGGGAGACCCAGTACTTC
TRBV19	-	TRBJ1-5	-	CASRSRGLTNQPQHF	TGTGCCAGTAGATCCAGAGGCCTGACAAATCAGCCCCAGCATTTT
TRBV2	TRBD1	TRBJ2-7	-	CASSYLRDSYEQYF	TGTGCCAGCAGCTATCTCCGGGACAGCTACGAGCAGTACTTC
TRBV27	-	TRBJ2-1	-	CASSSDYNEQFF	TGTGCCAGCAGTTCAGACTACAATGAGCAGTTCTTC
TRBV5-1	TRBD2	TRBJ2-3	-	CASSTSGTDTQYF	TGCGCCAGCAGTACTAGCGGCACAGATACGCAGTATTTT
TRBV7-8	TRBD2	TRBJ2-5	-	CASSTRAGAETQYF	TGTGCCAGCAGCACCCGAGCGGGAGCGGAGACCCAGTACTTC
TRBV19	-	TRBJ1-5	-	CASKGGGQSNQPQHF	TGTGCCAGTAAGGGTGGAGGGCAGAGCAATCAGCCCCAGCATTTT
TRBV30	-	TRBJ1-6	-	CAWSVQDSNSPLHF	TGTGCCTGGAGTGTACAAGACAGTAATTCACCCCTCCACTTT
TRBV19	TRBD1	TRBJ1-5	few	CASGTGYSNQPQHF	TGTGCCAGTGGGACAGGATATAGCAATCAGCCCCAGCATTTT
TRBV24-1	-	TRBJ1-2	-	CATSEGVNYGYTF	TGTGCCACCAGTGAAGGCGTTAACTATGGCTACACCTTC
TRBV3-1/TRBV3-2	TRBD2	TRBJ2-7	once	CASSLRGGRYEQYF	TGTGCCAGCAGCCTTCGGGGGGGCCGCTACGAGCAGTACTTC
TRBV6-4	TRBD1	TRBJ1-2	-	CASSEGQGWTLYTF	TGTGCCAGCAGTGAAGGACAGGGATGGACCCTCTACACCTTC
TRBV4-2	TRBD1	TRBJ1-1	-	CASSQEEGGSYPGTEAFF	TGTGCCAGCAGCCAAGAAGAAGGGGGCTCTTATCCCGGCACTGAAGCTTTCTTT
TRBV7-6	-	TRBJ1-3	-	CASSPANGISGNTIYF	TGTGCCAGCAGCCCAGCCAACGGTATATCTGGAAACACCATATATTTT
TRBV7-6	TRBD1	TRBJ2-7	-	CASSLAPGQGFSEQYF	TGTGCCAGCAGCTTAGCCCCAGGACAGGGGTTTAGCGAGCAGTACTTC
TRBV5-4	-	TRBJ1-6	-	CASSLAAGEGVSLHF	TGTGCCAGCAGCTTGGCTGCAGGGGAAGGAGTATCCCTCCACTTT
TRBV6-2/TRBV6-3	-	TRBJ1-1	-	CASSYSIHRVTNTEAFF	TGTGCCAGCAGTTACTCAATTCACAGGGTAACGAACACTGAAGCTTTCTTT
TRBV3-1/TRBV3-2	-	TRBJ1-6	-	CASTTRSSNSPLHF	TGTGCCAGCACGACACGTTCCTCTAATTCACCCCTCCACTTT
TRBV4-3	TRBD2	TRBJ2-7	-	CASSPGLGGEQYF	TGCGCCAGCAGCCCGGGACTAGGCGGGGAGCAGTACTTC
TRBV7-9	TRBD2	TRBJ2-3	-	CASSDPSGGQDTQYF	TGTGCCAGCAGCGATCCTAGCGGGGGCCAGGATACGCAGTATTTT
TRBV19	-	TRBJ1-5	-	CASSSSLGQPQHF	TGTGCCAGTAGTTCAAGCTTGGGGCAGCCCCAGCATTTT
TRBV11-2	-	TRBJ1-4	-	CASSLVGAGGKLFF	TGTGCCAGCAGCTTAGTAGGGGCTGGGGGAAAACTGTTTTTT
TRBV7-2	TRBD1	TRBJ2-7	-	CASSLAGTGATYEQYF	TGTGCCAGCAGCTTAGCGGGGACAGGGGCGACCTACGAGCAGTACTTC
TRBV11-2	-	TRBJ2-7	-	CASSLDYVNEQYF	TGTGCCAGCAGCTTAGATTATGTGAACGAGCAGTACTTC
TRBV6-5	TRBD2	TRBJ2-2	-	CASTTSGGGRGELFF	TGTGCCAGCACCACCTCCGGGGGGGGTCGAGGGGAGCTGTTTTTT
TRBV2	TRBD1	TRBJ1-1	-	CASSEGTGGSGTEAFF	TGTGCCAGCAGTGAAGGGACAGGGGGCAGTGGCACTGAAGCTTTCTTT
TRBV4-1	TRBD1	TRBJ2-7	-	CASSQSPDRGVNEQYF	TGCGCCAGCAGCCAATCTCCGGACAGGGGGGTCAACGAGCAGTACTTC
TRBV24-1	-	TRBJ1-1	-	CATSAGQNTEAFF	TGTGCCACCAGTGCCGGTCAGAACACTGAAGCTTTCTTT
TRBV6-1	-	TRBJ2-1	-	CASSENPEGFNEQFF	TGTGCCAGCAGTGAAAACCCCGAGGGTTTCAATGAGCAGTTCTTC
TRBV3-1/TRBV3-2	-	TRBJ1-2	once	CASSQRGSGYTF	TGTGCCAGCAGCCAACGGGGGTCTGGCTACACCTTC
TRBV19	TRBD2	TRBJ2-1	-	CASSPGLGLNNEQFF	TGTGCCAGTAGTCCTGGACTAGGACTTAACAATGAGCAGTTCTTC
TRBV12-3/TRBV12-4	TRBD1	TRBJ1-2	-	CASTGQGNYGYTF	TGTGCCAGCACTGGACAGGGGAACTATGGCTACACCTTC
TRBV28	TRBD1	TRBJ1-2	once	CASSLGQDGYTF	TGTGCCAGCAGTCTTGGACAGGATGGCTACACCTTC
TRBV19	-	TRBJ1-5	-	CASSVAGDQPQHF	TGTGCCAGTAGCGTAGCGGGAGATCAGCCCCAGCATTTT
TRBV7-3	-	TRBJ2-2	-	CASSLGQGGELFF	TGTGCCAGCAGCTTAGGTCAAGGCGGGGAGCTGTTTTTT
TRBV9	-	TRBJ1-3	-	CASSVAGLITGNTIYF	TGTGCCAGCAGCGTAGCAGGCCTTATTACTGGAAACACCATATATTTT